Listed below are T cell receptor beta chains from one sample, sequenced in a study of blood T cells in healthy people across ages. TCRdb re-called the 5' RACE reads with MiXCR, one entry per CDR3 protein. Of hundreds of thousands of distinct CDR3 sequences in the sample, around 25% were seen once. This same sample was also part of a study on T cells of mothers and their children.

The sample consisted of blood. The receptors shown here come from a boy younger than 18 in good health. The CDR3 runs from the conserved cysteine through the conserved F or W. The D gene is left open where the match is weak. Part of the rows lack a size; the others show once, few, many or a class for expanded clones.

.,few,TRBV5-1,TRBJ2-2,CASSLGGETNTGELFF,TGCGCCAGCAGCTTGGGTGGGGAAACGAACACCGGGGAGCTGTTTTTT
.,.,TRBV5-8,TRBJ2-5,CASSLAWVDQETQYF,TGTGCCAGCAGCTTGGCGTGGGTGGACCAAGAGACCCAGTACTTC
.,few,TRBV2,TRBJ1-2,CASRNAGTYYGYTF,TGTGCCAGCAGGAACGCCGGGACGTACTATGGCTACACCTTC
TRBD1,.,TRBV4-1,TRBJ2-7,CASSQRGQASSYEQYF,TGCGCCAGCAGCCAACGTGGACAGGCCTCCTCCTACGAGCAGTACTTC
.,.,TRBV29-1,TRBJ2-3,CSVVGRASHTQYF,TGCAGCGTTGTTGGCAGGGCGTCCCATACGCAGTATTTT
TRBD1,few,TRBV7-9,TRBJ1-6,CASSRDRQTTPLHF,TGTGCCAGCAGCCGGGACAGGCAAACGACACCCCTCCACTTT
.,.,TRBV7-9,TRBJ2-1,CASSLVVSDEQFF,TGTGCCAGCAGCTTAGTAGTGTCGGATGAGCAGTTCTTC
.,few,TRBV28,TRBJ2-1,CASKGVGGSYNEQFF,TGTGCCAGCAAAGGTGTAGGTGGGTCCTACAATGAGCAGTTCTTC
TRBD2,many,TRBV7-9,TRBJ2-5,CASRRTSGNPTQYF,TGTGCCAGCAGGAGGACTAGCGGGAATCCGACCCAGTACTTC
.,.,TRBV7-9,TRBJ1-1,CASSLGGLFEAFF,TGTGCCAGCAGCTTAGGGGGGCTCTTTGAAGCTTTCTTT
.,.,TRBV20-1,TRBJ1-3,CSGSSGNTIYF,TGCAGTGGGAGCTCTGGAAACACCATATATTTT
.,.,TRBV21-1,TRBJ2-7,CASSFFRQGDSYEQYF,TGTGCCAGCAGCTTTTTTCGACAGGGAGATTCCTACGAGCAGTACTTC
TRBD2,few,TRBV10-3,TRBJ2-1,CATGTSGGSLEQFF,TGTGCCACCGGGACTAGCGGGGGGTCTCTTGAGCAGTTCTTC
.,few,TRBV10-3,TRBJ2-5,CAISPAGAGAGETQYF,TGTGCCATCAGTCCCGCAGGTGCAGGGGCTGGGGAGACCCAGTACTTC
TRBD1,.,TRBV27,TRBJ2-6,CASSSGQGTYSGANVLTF,TGTGCCAGCAGTTCGGGACAGGGAACATACTCTGGGGCCAACGTCCTGACTTTC
TRBD1,.,TRBV12-3/TRBV12-4,TRBJ2-7,CASSLKTGTTYEQYF,TGTGCCAGCAGTTTAAAGACAGGGACGACCTACGAGCAGTACTTC
.,few,TRBV5-1,TRBJ1-4,CASRPSFREKLFF,TGCGCCAGCAGGCCTTCCTTTAGGGAAAAACTGTTTTTT
.,.,TRBV20-1,TRBJ2-1,CSAPWTASSYNEQFF,TGCAGTGCTCCTTGGACGGCGAGCTCCTACAATGAGCAGTTCTTC
.,few,TRBV3-1,TRBJ2-7,CASSQDGTRNEQYF,TGTGCCAGCAGCCAAGATGGGACCCGGAACGAGCAGTACTTC
TRBD1,few,TRBV24-1,TRBJ2-1,CATSPPGPGGKFNEQFF,TGTGCCACCAGTCCGCCGGGGCCAGGGGGCAAATTCAATGAGCAGTTCTTC
.,few,TRBV12-3/TRBV12-4,TRBJ2-7,CASSLASAVGPYEQYF,TGTGCCAGCAGCTTGGCTAGCGCGGTTGGGCCCTACGAGCAGTACTTC
TRBD2,few,TRBV12-3/TRBV12-4,TRBJ2-1,CASSRPGGRFDEQFF,TGTGCCAGCAGCCGCCCGGGCGGGAGGTTCGATGAGCAGTTCTTC
.,few,TRBV24-1,TRBJ1-5,CATSEQGSNQPQHF,TGTGCCACCAGTGAGCAGGGTAGCAATCAGCCCCAGCATTTT
.,few,TRBV19,TRBJ2-1,CASTWGWDNERFF,TGTGCCAGTACATGGGGCTGGGACAATGAGCGGTTCTTC
.,.,TRBV29-1,TRBJ2-1,CSVRPPGRNEQFF,TGCAGCGTAAGGCCTCCTGGCAGGAATGAGCAGTTCTTC
TRBD1,.,TRBV20-1,TRBJ2-3,CSARSGQATDTQYF,TGCAGTGCTAGATCGGGACAGGCAACAGATACGCAGTATTTT
.,few,TRBV4-1,TRBJ2-7,CASSQDWDTRYEQYF,TGCGCCAGCAGCCAAGACTGGGATACAAGGTACGAGCAGTACTTC
TRBD1,.,TRBV4-2,TRBJ2-1,CASSQGDRRYNEQFF,TGTGCCAGCAGCCAAGGGGACAGGAGGTACAATGAGCAGTTCTTC
.,few,TRBV4-1,TRBJ2-4,CASSPQALGAKNIQYF,TGCGCCAGCAGCCCACAGGCCCTAGGGGCCAAAAACATTCAGTACTTC
.,.,TRBV27,TRBJ1-1,CASSTVGNTEAFF,TGTGCCAGCAGTACCGTCGGGAACACTGAAGCTTTCTTT
TRBD1,.,TRBV6-5,TRBJ2-7,CASSSTRDSSYEQYF,TGTGCCAGCAGTTCGACCCGGGACAGCTCTTACGAGCAGTACTTC
.,few,TRBV29-1,TRBJ2-7,CSVRTEYYEQYF,TGCAGCGTTAGAACAGAGTACTACGAGCAGTACTTC
.,.,TRBV12-3/TRBV12-4,TRBJ2-7,CASSLVAEEYEQYF,TGTGCCAGCAGTTTAGTCGCTGAAGAGTACGAGCAGTACTTC
.,.,TRBV13,TRBJ2-7,CASSPQPLPFQYF,TGTGCCAGCAGCCCCCAGCCTTTGCCCTTTCAGTACTTC
.,few,TRBV7-9,TRBJ2-7,CASSGTGPLPSYEQYF,TGTGCCAGCAGCGGAACCGGACCTCTCCCCTCCTACGAGCAGTACTTC
.,.,TRBV4-3,TRBJ2-1,CASSQLVGGNEQFF,TGCGCCAGCAGCCAACTGGTGGGGGGCAATGAGCAGTTCTTC
.,.,TRBV20-1,TRBJ2-7,CSARVRGFEQYF,TGCAGTGCTAGAGTGAGAGGGTTCGAGCAGTACTTC
.,many,TRBV29-1,TRBJ2-7,CSVEAEGRDYEQYF,TGCAGCGTTGAAGCGGAGGGTCGGGACTACGAGCAGTACTTC
.,.,TRBV29-1,TRBJ2-5,CSVGSGQETQYF,TGCAGCGTTGGTAGCGGACAAGAGACCCAGTACTTC
.,few,TRBV7-3,TRBJ2-3,CASSSLGLADTQYF,TGTGCCAGCAGCTCACTCGGACTTGCAGATACGCAGTATTTT
.,few,TRBV6-5,TRBJ2-7,CASSYLKGQRAPYEQYF,TGTGCCAGCAGTTACTTGAAGGGTCAGAGGGCCCCCTACGAGCAGTACTTC
.,few,TRBV20-1,TRBJ1-1,CSARGGLTEAFF,TGCAGTGCTAGAGGAGGACTCACTGAAGCTTTCTTT
.,.,TRBV12-3/TRBV12-4,TRBJ2-5,CAISLPLNQETQYF,TGTGCCATCAGCCTTCCACTAAACCAAGAGACCCAGTACTTC
.,few,TRBV6-2/TRBV6-3,TRBJ2-1,CASSYSLGEQFF,TGTGCCAGCAGTTACTCGTTGGGTGAGCAGTTCTTC
TRBD2,.,TRBV12-3/TRBV12-4,TRBJ2-2,CASSPSGGGTGELFF,TGTGCCAGCAGCCCTAGCGGGGGGGGCACCGGGGAGCTGTTTTTT
.,.,TRBV29-1,TRBJ2-2,CSVQATGNAGELFF,TGCAGCGTACAAGCTACAGGAAACGCCGGGGAGCTGTTTTTT
.,few,TRBV29-1,TRBJ1-4,CSVETGWGNEKLFF,TGCAGCGTTGAAACAGGTTGGGGGAATGAAAAACTGTTTTTT
TRBD2,few,TRBV6-5,TRBJ2-7,CASRWGGSYEQYF,TGTGCCAGCAGGTGGGGGGGCTCCTACGAGCAGTACTTC
TRBD1,few,TRBV7-9,TRBJ2-5,CASIDRGQQRRETQYF,TGTGCCAGCATCGACAGGGGGCAACAGCGGAGAGAGACCCAGTACTTC
.,.,TRBV12-3/TRBV12-4,TRBJ2-3,CASRDYSEGDTQYF,TGTGCCAGCAGGGACTATAGTGAGGGGGATACGCAGTATTTT
.,.,TRBV7-9,TRBJ2-7,CASSQPLGESYEQYF,TGTGCCAGCAGCCAACCTCTGGGGGAGTCCTACGAGCAGTACTTC
.,few,TRBV20-1,TRBJ2-7,CSATPGDLYEQYF,TGCAGTGCTACTCCAGGGGACCTCTACGAGCAGTACTTC
.,.,TRBV5-1,TRBJ2-7,CASSGLPTYEQYF,TGCGCCAGCAGCGGCCTCCCAACTTACGAGCAGTACTTC
TRBD1,.,TRBV5-1,TRBJ2-1,CASSLPDREQFF,TGCGCCAGCAGCTTACCGGACAGGGAGCAGTTCTTC
TRBD1,.,TRBV28,TRBJ2-6,CASSLGRGRAGANVLTF,TGTGCCAGCAGTTTGGGCAGGGGGCGCGCTGGGGCCAACGTCCTGACTTTC
TRBD2,few,TRBV14,TRBJ2-1,CASSQVAGVDNEQFF,TGTGCCAGCAGCCAAGTAGCGGGGGTTGACAATGAGCAGTTCTTC
TRBD1,.,TRBV15,TRBJ2-2,CATSPRGQENTGELFF,TGTGCCACCAGCCCGAGGGGACAGGAGAACACCGGGGAGCTGTTTTTT
TRBD1,few,TRBV20-1,TRBJ1-1,CSARTGENTEAFF,TGCAGTGCTCGCACAGGGGAGAACACTGAAGCTTTCTTT
.,few,TRBV29-1,TRBJ2-5,CSVGIQGLGETQYF,TGCAGCGTTGGAATACAGGGACTTGGGGAGACCCAGTACTTC